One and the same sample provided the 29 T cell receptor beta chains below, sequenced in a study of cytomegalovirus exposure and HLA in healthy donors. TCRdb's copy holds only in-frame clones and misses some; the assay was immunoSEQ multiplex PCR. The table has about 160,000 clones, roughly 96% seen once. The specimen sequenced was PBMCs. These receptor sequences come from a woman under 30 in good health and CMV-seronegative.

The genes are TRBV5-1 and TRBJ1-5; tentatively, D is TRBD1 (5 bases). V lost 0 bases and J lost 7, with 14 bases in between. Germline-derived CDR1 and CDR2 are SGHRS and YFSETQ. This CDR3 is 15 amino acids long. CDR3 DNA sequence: TGCGCCAGCAGCTTGGGAGGGACTGTTAACCAGCCCCAGCATTTT. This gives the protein CASSLGGTVNQPQHF.

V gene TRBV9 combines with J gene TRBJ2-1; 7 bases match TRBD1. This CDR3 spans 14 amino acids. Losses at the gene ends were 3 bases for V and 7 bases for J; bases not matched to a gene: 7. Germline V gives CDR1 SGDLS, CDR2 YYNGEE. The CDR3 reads CASSGVSQGNEQFF. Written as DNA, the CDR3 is TGTGCCAGCAGCGGAGTCTCACAGGGGAATGAGCAGTTCTTC.

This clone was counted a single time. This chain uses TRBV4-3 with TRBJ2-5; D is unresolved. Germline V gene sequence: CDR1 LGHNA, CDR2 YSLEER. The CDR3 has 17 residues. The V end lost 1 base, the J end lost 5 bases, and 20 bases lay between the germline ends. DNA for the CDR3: TGCGCCAGCAGCCAAGGTACCGATGACTGCCGTCTCGAGACCCAGTACTTC. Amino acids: CASSQGTDDCRLETQYF.

The CDR3, as DNA: TGTGCCAGCAGTGTTACTAGCGGGGGGGCCGCGGATACGCAGTATTTT. Amino acid sequence: CASSVTSGGAADTQYF. The V and J genes are TRBV27 and TRBJ2-3; TRBD2 agrees at 13 bases. The V segment lost 5 bases and the J segment 6 bases; nucleotides outside the gene matches: 8. Germline CDR1 reads MNHEY; CDR2 reads SMNVEV (reference sequence). This CDR3 has 16 residues.

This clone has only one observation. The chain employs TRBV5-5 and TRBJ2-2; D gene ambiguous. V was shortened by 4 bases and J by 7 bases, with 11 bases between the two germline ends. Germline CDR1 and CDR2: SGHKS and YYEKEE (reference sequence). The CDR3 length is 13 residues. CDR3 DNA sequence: TGTGCCAGCAGCACCGGTGGGCTCGGGGAGCTGTTTTTT. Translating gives CASSTGGLGELFF.

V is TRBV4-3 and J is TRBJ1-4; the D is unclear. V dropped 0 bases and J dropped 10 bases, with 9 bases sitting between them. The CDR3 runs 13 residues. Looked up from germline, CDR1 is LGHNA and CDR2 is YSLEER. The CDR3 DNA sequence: TGCGCCAGCAGCCAAGATCCTCCCGGAAAACTGTTTTTT. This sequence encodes CASSQDPPGKLFF.

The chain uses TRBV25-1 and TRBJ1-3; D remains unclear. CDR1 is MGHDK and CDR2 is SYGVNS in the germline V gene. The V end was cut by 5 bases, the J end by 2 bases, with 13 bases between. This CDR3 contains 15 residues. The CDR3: CASSYSLEPGNTIYF. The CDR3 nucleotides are TGTGCCAGCAGTTATTCCCTGGAGCCTGGAAACACCATATATTTT.

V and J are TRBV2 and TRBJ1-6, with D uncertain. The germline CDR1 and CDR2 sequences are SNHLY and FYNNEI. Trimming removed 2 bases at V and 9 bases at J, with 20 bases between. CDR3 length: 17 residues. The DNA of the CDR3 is TGTGCCAGCAGTGAAATCAGGATCGGACTGGATGGTTCACCCCTCCACTTT. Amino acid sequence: CASSEIRIGLDGSPLHF.

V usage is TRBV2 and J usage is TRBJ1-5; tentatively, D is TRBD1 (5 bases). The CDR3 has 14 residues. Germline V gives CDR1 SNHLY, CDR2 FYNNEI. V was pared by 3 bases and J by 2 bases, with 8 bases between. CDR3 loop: CASSDRVGNQPQHF. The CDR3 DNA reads TGTGCCAGCAGTGACAGGGTAGGCAATCAGCCCCAGCATTTT. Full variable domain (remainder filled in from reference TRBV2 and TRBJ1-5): EPEVTQTPSHQVTQMGQEVILRCVPISNHLYFYWYRQILGQKVEFLVSFYNNEISEKSEIFDDQFSVERPDGSNFTLKIRSTKLEDSAMYFCASSDRVGNQPQHFGDGTRLSIL.

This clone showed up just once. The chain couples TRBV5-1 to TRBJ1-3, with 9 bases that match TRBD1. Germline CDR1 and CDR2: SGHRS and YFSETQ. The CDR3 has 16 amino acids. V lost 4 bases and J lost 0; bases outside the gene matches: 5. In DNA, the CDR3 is TGCGCCAGCAGCAGAACGGGACAGGGCTCTGGAAACACCATATATTTT. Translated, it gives CASSRTGQGSGNTIYF.

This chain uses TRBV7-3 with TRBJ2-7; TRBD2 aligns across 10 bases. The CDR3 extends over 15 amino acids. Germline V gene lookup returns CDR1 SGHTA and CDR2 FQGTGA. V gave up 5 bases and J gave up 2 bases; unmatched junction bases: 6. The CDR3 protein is CASSVQAGGTYEQYF. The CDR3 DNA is TGTGCCAGCAGCGTACAAGCGGGGGGGACCTACGAGCAGTACTTC.

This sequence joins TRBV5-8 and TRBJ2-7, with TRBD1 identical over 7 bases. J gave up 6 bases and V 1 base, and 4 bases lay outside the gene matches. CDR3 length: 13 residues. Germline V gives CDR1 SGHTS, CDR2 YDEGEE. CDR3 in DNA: TGTGCCAGCAGCTTGCCTAACAGGGGCGAGCAGTACTTC. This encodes CASSLPNRGEQYF.

The CDR3 reads CASSVNSGGGEQFF. CDR3 coding DNA: TGCGCCAGCAGCGTAAACTCAGGGGGAGGTGAGCAGTTCTTC. This rearrangement joins TRBV5-1 to TRBJ2-1, with TRBD1 as a possible D gene (7 bases). Germline V gene data show CDR1 as SGHRS and CDR2 as YFSETQ. This CDR3 comprises 14 residues. V shed 4 bases and J shed 9 bases, with 17 bases lying between them.

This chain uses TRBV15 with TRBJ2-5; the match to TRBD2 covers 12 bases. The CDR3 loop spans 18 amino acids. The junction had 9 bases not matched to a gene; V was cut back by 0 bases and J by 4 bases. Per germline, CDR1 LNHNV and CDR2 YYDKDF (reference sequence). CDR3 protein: CATSRDLLAGGRGETQYF. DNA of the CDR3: TGTGCCACCAGCAGAGATCTACTAGCGGGGGGCCGAGGAGAGACCCAGTACTTC.

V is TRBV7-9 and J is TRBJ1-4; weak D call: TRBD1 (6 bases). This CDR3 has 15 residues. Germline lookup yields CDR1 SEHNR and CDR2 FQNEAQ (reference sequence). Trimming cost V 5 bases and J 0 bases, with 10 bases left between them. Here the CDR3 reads CASSGQGTTNEKLFF. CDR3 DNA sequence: TGTGCCAGCAGCGGCCAGGGGACAACTAATGAAAAACTGTTTTTT.

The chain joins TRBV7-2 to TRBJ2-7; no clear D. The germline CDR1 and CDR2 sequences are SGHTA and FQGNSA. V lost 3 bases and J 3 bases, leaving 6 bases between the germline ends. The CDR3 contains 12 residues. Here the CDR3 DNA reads TGTGCCAGCAGCTTCGACTTCTACGAGCAGTACTTC. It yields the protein CASSFDFYEQYF.

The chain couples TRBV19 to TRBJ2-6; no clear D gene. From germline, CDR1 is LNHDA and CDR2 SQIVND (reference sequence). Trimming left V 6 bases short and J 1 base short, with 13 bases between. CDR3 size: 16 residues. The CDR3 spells CASRPQVSSGANVLTF. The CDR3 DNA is TGTGCCAGTAGGCCTCAGGTTTCTTCTGGGGCCAACGTCCTGACTTTC.

The CDR3: CATDGGGHWNTEAFF. As DNA, the CDR3 is TGTGCCACCGACGGAGGGGGCCACTGGAACACTGAAGCTTTCTTT. The chain combines TRBV28 with TRBJ1-1, with 7 bases matching TRBD1. Trimming cost V 10 bases and J 1 base; bases outside gene matches: 12. Per germline, CDR1 MDHEN and CDR2 SYDVKM. This CDR3 is 15 amino acids long.

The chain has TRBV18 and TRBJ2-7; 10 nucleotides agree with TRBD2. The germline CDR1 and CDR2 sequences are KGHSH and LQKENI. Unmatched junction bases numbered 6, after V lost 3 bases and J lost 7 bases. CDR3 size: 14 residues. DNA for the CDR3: TGTGCCAGCTCACCCCTAGCGGGGGCGGAAGAGCAGTACTTC. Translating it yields CASSPLAGAEEQYF.

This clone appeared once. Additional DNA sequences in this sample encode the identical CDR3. CDR3 coding DNA: TGTGCCAGCAGCCCCTCAGGGGACGAGCAGTACTTC. Protein: CASSPSGDEQYF. The rearrangement uses TRBV7-9 and TRBJ2-7; a weak D match, TRBD1 (6 bases). The V end lost 5 bases, the J end lost 5 bases, and 10 bases lay between the germline ends. The CDR3 is 12 residues long. Germline CDR1 SEHNR, CDR2 FQNEAQ (reference sequence).

CDR3 DNA sequence: TGCGCCAGCAGCTTGCTGGGACAGGCTTACAATGAGCAGTTCTTC. Translated, it gives CASSLLGQAYNEQFF. V and J are TRBV5-1 and TRBJ2-1; 8 bases line up with TRBD1. V shed 1 base and J 4 bases; nucleotides not matched to a gene: 4. CDR1 and CDR2 from the germline V gene are SGHRS and YFSETQ. This CDR3 spans 15 amino acids. Full variable domain (outside the CDR3, taken from reference TRBV5-1 and TRBJ2-1): KAGVTQTPRYLIKTRGQQVTLSCSPISGHRSVSWYQQTPGQGLQFLFEYFSETQRNKGNFPGRFSGRQFSNSRSEMNVSTLELGDSALYLCASSLLGQAYNEQFFGPGTRLTVL.

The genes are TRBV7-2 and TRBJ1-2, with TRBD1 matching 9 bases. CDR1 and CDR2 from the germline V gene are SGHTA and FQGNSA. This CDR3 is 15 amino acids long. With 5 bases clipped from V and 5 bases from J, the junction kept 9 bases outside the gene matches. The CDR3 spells CASSPVGTGWYGYTF. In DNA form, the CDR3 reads TGTGCCAGCAGCCCAGTCGGGACAGGGTGGTATGGCTACACCTTC.

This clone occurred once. DNA for the CDR3: TGCGCCAGCAGCTCGGGGGGGGGCGAGAGCTCCTGGGTTTCCTACGAGCAGTACTTC. It translates to CASSSGGGESSWVSYEQYF. The chain uses TRBV5-1 and TRBJ2-7, with 8 bases fitting TRBD2. Germline V gene sequence: CDR1 SGHRS, CDR2 YFSETQ. V lost 3 bases to trimming and J lost 1 base; unmatched junction nucleotides: 18. This CDR3 has 19 amino acids.

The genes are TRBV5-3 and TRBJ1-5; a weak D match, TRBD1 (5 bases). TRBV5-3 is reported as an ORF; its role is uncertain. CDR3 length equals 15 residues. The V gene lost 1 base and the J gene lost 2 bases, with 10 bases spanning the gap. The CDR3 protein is CARSLSQGGNQPQHF. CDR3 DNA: TGTGCCAGAAGCTTGTCCCAGGGTGGCAATCAGCCCCAGCATTTT.

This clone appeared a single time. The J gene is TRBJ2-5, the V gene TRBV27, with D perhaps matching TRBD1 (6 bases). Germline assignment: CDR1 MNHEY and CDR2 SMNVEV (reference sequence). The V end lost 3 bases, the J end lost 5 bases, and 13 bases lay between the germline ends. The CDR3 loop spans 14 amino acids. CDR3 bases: TGTGCCAGCAGTTTCCAGGGGATTGGGGAGACCCAGTACTTC. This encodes CASSFQGIGETQYF.

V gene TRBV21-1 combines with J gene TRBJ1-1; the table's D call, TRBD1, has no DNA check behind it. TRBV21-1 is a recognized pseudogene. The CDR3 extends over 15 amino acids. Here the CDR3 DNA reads TGTGCCAGCAGCAAGGTCGAGGGGGCGGCCACTGAAGCTTTCTTT. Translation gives CASSKVEGAATEAFF.

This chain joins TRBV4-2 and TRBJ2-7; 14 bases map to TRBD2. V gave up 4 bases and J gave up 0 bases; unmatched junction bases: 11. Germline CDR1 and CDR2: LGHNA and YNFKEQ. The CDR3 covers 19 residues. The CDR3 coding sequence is TGTGCCAGCAGCCGAGGCCTGACTAGCGGGGGGGCCAGCTCCTACGAGCAGTACTTC. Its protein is CASSRGLTSGGASSYEQYF.

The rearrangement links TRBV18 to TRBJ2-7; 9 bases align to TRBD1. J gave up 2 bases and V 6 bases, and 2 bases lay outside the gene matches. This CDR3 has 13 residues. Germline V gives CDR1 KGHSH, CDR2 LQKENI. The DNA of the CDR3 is TGTGCCAGCTCGGGACAGGGCACCTACGAGCAGTACTTC. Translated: CASSGQGTYEQYF.

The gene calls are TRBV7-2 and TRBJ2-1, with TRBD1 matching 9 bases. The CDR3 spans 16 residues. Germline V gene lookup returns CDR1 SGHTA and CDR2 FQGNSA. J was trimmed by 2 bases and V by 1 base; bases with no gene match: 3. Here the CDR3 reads CASSLDRDRAYNEQFF. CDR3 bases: TGTGCCAGCAGCTTAGACCGGGACAGGGCCTACAATGAGCAGTTCTTC.